Listed here are 23 T cell receptor beta chains from one sample, sequenced in a study of cytomegalovirus exposure and HLA in healthy donors (dated by TCRdb to the late 2010s). Receptor amplification or capture employed the immunoSEQ multiplex PCR assay. For the multiplex PCR, a mixture combining 60 forward primers for TCR Vbeta segments and 13 reverse primers for TCR Jbeta segments was used. In TCRdb, the immuneACCESS table is reduced to in-frame sequences with V and J assigned. These tables do not hold every clone; where another copy was compared, an unresolved V gene accounts for under half, and the others remain unexplained. The sample table records approximately 140,000 clones; 60% to 70% of these occur just once. The top ten constitute 7% to 8.5% of the sample. Sequencing used PBMCs. Every receptor here comes from a woman in her sixties or seventies in good health and CMV-seropositive.

The chain carries TRBV10-2 and TRBJ1-6, with 7 bases identical to TRBD1. The CDR3 covers 14 residues. The V and J ends lost 5 bases and 7 bases, in that order; junction bases with no gene match: 5. CDR1 is WSHSY, CDR2 SAAADI, per germline. The CDR3 bases are TGCGCCAGCAGTACGGGACAGTTCAATTCACCCCTCCACTTT. Its translation is CASSTGQFNSPLHF.

The chain uses TRBV7-2 and TRBJ2-3; 8 bases match TRBD1. Germline V CDR1 and CDR2: SGHTA, FQGNSA. V lost 2 bases, J lost 5 bases, and 3 bases stayed unmatched. There are 14 residues in the CDR3. The CDR3: CASSLQGAGDTQYF. CDR3 nucleotides: TGTGCCAGCAGCTTACAGGGGGCAGGAGATACGCAGTATTTT.

The chain links TRBV5-4 to TRBJ2-3, with 7 bases aligning to TRBD1. Trimming removed 1 base from V and 4 bases from J; junction bases left unmatched: 3. This CDR3 is 14 amino acids long. Germline values: CDR1 SGHNT, CDR2 YYREEE (reference sequence). In nucleotides, the CDR3 is TGTGCCAGCAGCTTGACAGGGGCTTCAGATACGCAGTATTTT. This sequence encodes CASSLTGASDTQYF.

The chain carries TRBV9 and TRBJ2-3; D is unresolved. Germline CDR1 is SGDLS and CDR2 is YYNGEE. This CDR3 is built from 16 residues. The V and J ends lost 4 bases and 0 bases respectively, with 15 bases between them. The CDR3 sequence is CASSLDPSPSTDTQYF. CDR3 coding DNA: TGTGCCAGCAGCCTAGACCCCAGTCCGAGCACAGATACGCAGTATTTT.

In this sample, this clone turned up a few times. The chain has TRBV7-9 and TRBJ1-2, with D possibly TRBD1 on 5 matching bases. Trimming shortened V by 7 bases and J by 2 bases, and 17 bases separated the two germline ends. The CDR3 length is 15 residues. The germline gives CDR1 SEHNR, CDR2 FQNEAQ (reference sequence). This CDR3 is CASNPPGAGNYGYTF. CDR3 DNA sequence: TGTGCCAGCAACCCTCCTGGGGCAGGCAACTATGGCTACACCTTC.

This chain connects TRBV7-3 to TRBJ2-2; the D gene is possibly TRBD2 (6 bases). Germline V gene data show CDR1 as SGHTA and CDR2 as FQGTGA. The CDR3 contains 16 residues. V shed 3 bases and J shed 5 bases, with 16 bases lying between them. The CDR3 loop is CASSFIGGPGTGELFF. CDR3 DNA sequence: TGTGCCAGCAGCTTCATAGGAGGGCCGGGGACCGGGGAGCTGTTTTTT.

V usage is TRBV5-1 and J usage is TRBJ2-1; 10 bases match TRBD2. There are 17 residues in the CDR3. Germline CDR1 and CDR2: SGHRS and YFSETQ. The trim removed 1 base at V and 8 bases at J, leaving 12 bases unmatched. CDR3 DNA: TGCGCCAGCAGCTTGAGCCTAACTAGCGGGGCCGGCGATGAGCAGTTCTTC. Its translation is CASSLSLTSGAGDEQFF. The full variable domain, with the rest looked up from reference TRBV5-1 and TRBJ2-1, is KAGVTQTPRYLIKTRGQQVTLSCSPISGHRSVSWYQQTPGQGLQFLFEYFSETQRNKGNFPGRFSGRQFSNSRSEMNVSTLELGDSALYLCASSLSLTSGAGDEQFFGPGTRLTVL.

J is TRBJ2-2 and V is TRBV4-1, with 8 bases lining up with TRBD2. This CDR3 is 16 amino acids long. Germline V CDR1 and CDR2: MGHRA, YSYEKL. V shed 4 bases and J 4 bases; nucleotides not matched to a gene: 8. In DNA, the CDR3 is TGCGCCAGCAGCCCACCTAGCGGGTCAGTCACCGGGGAGCTGTTTTTT. Encoded protein: CASSPPSGSVTGELFF.

This chain connects TRBV5-1 to TRBJ2-1, with D perhaps matching TRBD2 (7 bases). The V end lost 0 bases, the J end lost 8 bases, and 15 bases lay between the germline ends. The CDR3 has 15 amino acids. The germline V gene encodes CDR1 SGHRS and CDR2 YFSETQ. CDR3 coding DNA: TGCGCCAGCAGCTTGGCCGGGGGGACACTACATGAGCAGTTCTTC. Translating it yields CASSLAGGTLHEQFF.

The chain carries TRBV18 and TRBJ2-1; 12 bases are a match to TRBD2. The CDR3 extends over 14 amino acids. J lost 10 bases, V lost 4 bases, and 5 bases had no gene match. In germline, CDR1 is KGHSH, CDR2 LQKENI. As DNA, the CDR3 is TGTGCCAGCTCACAAATGACTAGCGGGAGAGAGCAGTTCTTC. Its protein product is CASSQMTSGREQFF.

This sequence joins TRBV29-1 and TRBJ2-1, with a tentative D call TRBD1 (6 bases). CDR1 SQVTM and CDR2 ANQGSEA come from the germline V gene. Between the trimmed V and J ends, which lost 3 bases and 5 bases, there was a span of 14 bases. The CDR3 loop spans 14 amino acids. CDR3 DNA sequence: TGCAGCGTTGAGGGCAGGGGATGGAACAATGAGCAGTTCTTC. This codes for CSVEGRGWNNEQFF.

The gene calls are TRBV2 and TRBJ2-5, with D possibly TRBD2 on 5 matching bases. The CDR3 spans 12 residues. From germline, CDR1 is SNHLY and CDR2 FYNNEI. Trimming shortened V by 8 bases and J by 5 bases, and 12 bases separated the two germline ends. The CDR3 loop reads CASVLAGETQYF. The CDR3 coding sequence is TGTGCCAGCGTCCTAGCCGGGGAGACCCAGTACTTC.

The chain combines TRBV7-2 with TRBJ1-4; D is unclear. CDR3 length: 14 residues. Germline lookup yields CDR1 SGHTA and CDR2 FQGNSA. Trimming shortened V by 3 bases and J by 0 bases, and 5 bases separated the two germline ends. The CDR3 reads CASSLAATNEKLFF. The CDR3, as DNA: TGTGCCAGCAGCTTGGCTGCAACTAATGAAAAACTGTTTTTT. The full variable domain, with the rest looked up from reference TRBV7-2 and TRBJ1-4, is GAGVSQSPSNKVTEKGKDVELRCDPISGHTALYWYRQSLGQGLEFLIYFQGNSAPDKSGLPSDRFSAERTGGSVSTLTIQRTQQEDSAVYLCASSLAATNEKLFFGSGTQLSVL.

This chain joins TRBV19 and TRBJ1-3; 8 bases line up with TRBD1. The CDR3 has 15 amino acids. Germline V lookup: CDR1 LNHDA, CDR2 SQIVND (reference sequence). Germline trimming cut 4 bases from V and 4 bases from J; bases unmatched to any gene: 6. CDR3 nucleotide sequence: TGTGCCAGTAGTACTCCGACAGGGGAAGGAAACACCATATATTTT. Amino acid sequence: CASSTPTGEGNTIYF.

This sequence joins TRBV10-3 and TRBJ1-2; 7 bases line up with TRBD1. The CDR3 runs 15 residues. The germline V gene has CDR1 ENHRY and CDR2 SYGVKD. V lost 0 bases and J lost 0; bases outside the gene matches: 1. As DNA, the CDR3 is TGTGCCATCAGTGAGTCCCAGGGGGCTAACTATGGCTACACCTTC. Translation gives CAISESQGANYGYTF.

The chain couples TRBV6-5 to TRBJ2-7, with 7 bases matching TRBD1. The CDR3 has 14 amino acids. Germline V gene sequence: CDR1 MNHEY, CDR2 SVGAGI. The V segment lost 6 bases and the J segment 0 bases; nucleotides outside the gene matches: 5. The CDR3 protein is CASSRDRRSYEQYF. In DNA form, the CDR3 reads TGTGCCAGCAGCCGGGACAGACGCTCCTACGAGCAGTACTTC.

Regarding this clone: Germline is not matched at one junction end, which may reflect a read error. The chain uses TRBV7-7 and TRBJ2-7; 10 bases fit TRBD1. Germline loops: CDR1 SSHAT, CDR2 FNYEAQ (reference sequence). The CDR3 sequence is 14 residues long. In DNA form, the CDR3 reads TGTGCTAGCAGCTCCTCGGGACAGGGGAGCGAGCAGTACTTC. Protein product: CASSSSGQGSEQYF.

The chain carries TRBV11-2 and TRBJ1-4; 7 nucleotides agree with TRBD1. The CDR3 sequence is 16 residues long. V lost 8 bases to trimming and J lost 5 bases; unmatched junction nucleotides: 14. Germline lookup yields CDR1 SGHAT and CDR2 FQNNGV. CDR3 in amino acids: CASRQGRQIPNEKLFF. The CDR3 coding sequence is TGTGCCAGCCGACAGGGAAGGCAAATACCCAATGAAAAACTGTTTTTT.

The genes are TRBV2 and TRBJ2-3, with TRBD1 matching over 9 bases. CDR3 size: 14 residues. Germline V gene data show CDR1 as SNHLY and CDR2 as FYNNEI. V gave up 7 bases and J gave up 3 bases; unmatched junction bases: 5. Written as DNA, the CDR3 is TGTGCCAGCACCGGACAGGGGACTACAGATACGCAGTATTTT. Protein product: CASTGQGTTDTQYF.

The chain is built from TRBV7-8 and TRBJ2-7; D may be TRBD2 (5 bases). In germline, CDR1 is SGHVS, CDR2 FQNEAQ. V dropped 2 bases and J dropped 2 bases, with 10 bases sitting between them. The CDR3 is 14 amino acids. The CDR3 bases are TGTGCCAGCAGCTTACCCCTAGCCCCCTACGAGCAGTACTTC. Residues: CASSLPLAPYEQYF.

This clone was detected a few times. The DNA of the CDR3 is TGTGCCAGCAGCCTAACAGGGGGAAGATCACCCCTCCACTTT. Translating gives CASSLTGGRSPLHF. The chain links TRBV6-5 to TRBJ1-6, with 8 bases matching TRBD1. This CDR3 contains 14 residues. With 6 bases clipped from V and 10 bases from J, the junction kept 8 bases outside the gene matches. CDR1 is MNHEY and CDR2 is SVGAGI in the germline V gene.

V and J are TRBV18 and TRBJ1-2, with a possible D match to TRBD1 (5 bases). V shed 2 bases and J shed 6 bases, with 16 bases lying between them. Germline V lookup: CDR1 KGHSH, CDR2 LQKENI. CDR3 size: 15 residues. The chain's CDR3 is CASSPYEGSGDGYTF. Written as DNA, the CDR3 is TGTGCCAGCTCACCATATGAGGGCTCGGGGGATGGCTACACCTTC. Using reference TRBV18 and TRBJ1-2 for the parts outside the CDR3, the full variable domain is NAGVMQNPRHLVRRRGQEARLRCSPMKGHSHVYWYRQLPEEGLKFMVYLQKENIIDESGMPKERFSAEFPKEGPSILRIQQVVRGDSAAYFCASSPYEGSGDGYTFGSGTRLTVV.

The chain carries TRBV30 and TRBJ2-3; unclear D gene. V was clipped by 3 bases and J by 8 bases, with 9 bases between them. CDR3 length equals 11 residues. The germline V gene has CDR1 GTSNPN and CDR2 SVGIG (reference sequence). The CDR3 DNA sequence: TGTGCCTGGAGCCGGTCAGGTACGCAGTATTTT. It codes for CAWSRSGTQYF.